This TCR beta chain was sequenced in a study of shared clonotypes between healthy human individuals. Germline V gene data show CDR1 as SGHAT and CDR2 as FQNNGV. The CDR3 has 16 amino acids. V trimming: 4 bases; J trimming: 4 bases; junction bases outside the gene matches: 9. Sequencing was performed with immunoSEQ multiplex PCR; in TCRdb, only in-frame clones are kept and a portion is missing. The sample includes about 1.1 million clones, 70% to 85% of them seen just once. There are a few counts of this clone. J is TRBJ2-3 and V is TRBV11-2; 9 bases are a match to TRBD1. The source is a man aged 18 to 30 in good health. Some clones in this sample may be carry-over from other donors' samples. Sequenced sample: memory CD4+ T cells from PBMCs. Described subset: CD45RA-negative fraction. The CDR3 nucleotides are TGTGCCAGCAGCTCGCCCGGGACAGGGTTTTCAGATACGCAGTATTTT. Protein product: CASSSPGTGFSDTQYF.